This is a list of T cell receptor beta chains from one sample in a study of CD8+CD57+ T cells in acquired aplastic anemia. TCRdb re-called the reads with MiXCR, one entry per CDR3 protein. The sample gives about 200,000 distinct CDR3 sequences, 34% of which show up once; around 1.1% is in the top ten. The sequencing input was sorted CD4+, CD8+, or CD8+CD57+ T cells (not recorded which) from PBMCs. All receptors derive from a human donor in good health, serving as a control. CDR3s include the opening cysteine and the closing phenylalanine or tryptophan. D genes are given only for firm matches. Clone size appears in some rows only: once, few, many, or a class for an expanded clone.

J gene	V gene	clone size	D gene	CDR3 DNA	CDR3 protein
TRBJ1-5	TRBV12-3/TRBV12-4	many	-	TGTGCCAGCGACTACGGCAGGCAGCCCCAGCATTTT	CASDYGRQPQHF
TRBJ1-6	TRBV19	-	-	TGTGCCAGTAGGCAGGGACCTTCACCCCTCCACTTT	CASRQGPSPLHF
TRBJ1-2	TRBV5-1	many	-	TGCGCCAGCTGGGACTCGAGGGACTTATGGGGCTACACCTTC	CASWDSRDLWGYTF
TRBJ2-7	TRBV11-2	-	TRBD2	TGTGCCAGCACCTCTTCTAGCGGGGGGCCCCGGGGCGAGCAGTACTTC	CASTSSSGGPRGEQYF
TRBJ1-1	TRBV25-1	-	-	TGTGCCAGCAGTGACAGCTTCACTGAAGCTTTCTTT	CASSDSFTEAFF
TRBJ2-3	TRBV13	-	-	TGTGCCAACGCCGGGGGACGCGCAGATACGCAGTATTTT	CANAGGRADTQYF
TRBJ2-7	TRBV10-3	many	-	TGTGCCATCAGTGAGTCGATTTTCCGGGCCTACGAGCAGTACTTC	CAISESIFRAYEQYF
TRBJ1-2	TRBV6-1	many	-	TGTGCCAGCAGCCGGGACTTAAGCTATGGCTACACCTTC	CASSRDLSYGYTF
TRBJ1-3	TRBV18	-	-	TGTGCCAGCTCACCCGGGCAGGGAAACACCATATATTTT	CASSPGQGNTIYF
TRBJ2-7	TRBV12-3/TRBV12-4	many	-	TGTGCCAGCAGGAACGGGAATTACGAGCAGTACTTC	CASRNGNYEQYF
TRBJ2-7	TRBV12-5	-	TRBD1	TGTGCTAGTGGTTGGGACAGGGCCTACGAGCAGTACTTC	CASGWDRAYEQYF
TRBJ1-1	TRBV6-5	-	-	TGTGCCAGCAGTTACTCTCGCGCGAACACTGAAGCTTTCTTT	CASSYSRANTEAFF
TRBJ2-1	TRBV11-1	many	-	TGTGCCAGCAGCTTAGCGCTCAGGGTGGGTGAGCAGTTCTTC	CASSLALRVGEQFF
TRBJ2-3	TRBV10-1	many	-	TGCGCCAGCAGTGAAGGCCTAGAACTTAGCACAGATACGCAGTATTTT	CASSEGLELSTDTQYF
TRBJ2-7	TRBV7-9	many	TRBD2	TGTGCCAGCAGCCAGGCGGGGGTCGGCTACGAGCAGTACTTC	CASSQAGVGYEQYF
TRBJ2-1	TRBV9	-	-	TGTGCCAGCAGCTCCAGTGTCGGGCTTAGGTACAATGAGCAGTTCTTC	CASSSSVGLRYNEQFF
TRBJ2-4	TRBV6-1	-	-	TGTGCCAGCAGTGAGGATAAAGGAGTTGGCCTAGCCAAAAACATTCAGTACTTC	CASSEDKGVGLAKNIQYF
TRBJ2-1	TRBV25-1	-	TRBD2	TGTGCCAGCAGTGACGGGCTAGCGGTATACAATGAGCAGTTCTTC	CASSDGLAVYNEQFF
TRBJ1-2	TRBV7-8	-	-	TGTGCCAGCAGCTTAGGGGGGCAGGGCTACACCTTC	CASSLGGQGYTF
TRBJ2-5	TRBV7-6	once	-	TGTGCCAGCAGGACAATTAAAGGAGAGACCCAGTACTTC	CASRTIKGETQYF
TRBJ2-1	TRBV29-1	many	TRBD2	TGCAGCGTTGAAGAGGGACTAGCGGGGACCTACAATGAGCAGTTCTTC	CSVEEGLAGTYNEQFF
TRBJ1-5	TRBV20-1	many	-	TGCAGTGCGTGGGACAACAATCAGCCCCAGCATTTT	CSAWDNNQPQHF
TRBJ1-1	TRBV4-2	-	-	TGTGCCAGCAGCCTACAGGGAATGGGTATCATGAACACTGAAGCTTTCTTT	CASSLQGMGIMNTEAFF
TRBJ1-1	TRBV11-3	-	-	TGTGCCAGCAGCTTAATTTTAGGCCTTAACACTGAAGCTTTCTTT	CASSLILGLNTEAFF
TRBJ2-7	TRBV24-1	-	TRBD2	TGTGCCACCAGTGAGGGAGGGGACGGTTACGAGCAGTACTTC	CATSEGGDGYEQYF
TRBJ1-1	TRBV30	-	TRBD1	TGTGCCTGGAGTAGACAGGGGAGGGACACTGAAGCTTTCTTT	CAWSRQGRDTEAFF
TRBJ1-3	TRBV27	-	TRBD1	TGTGCCAGCAGTAGGGGACAGGCGACTGGAAACACCATATATTTT	CASSRGQATGNTIYF
TRBJ1-6	TRBV7-9	many	TRBD1	TGTGCCAGCAGCTTCACAGGGGTCACCGATTCACCCCTCCACTTT	CASSFTGVTDSPLHF
TRBJ1-3	TRBV9	-	-	TGTGCCAGCAGCGTACCCCACTCTGGAAACACCATATATTTT	CASSVPHSGNTIYF
TRBJ2-2	TRBV19	many	-	TGTGCCAGTAGTATAGGGTCCGGGTTACCCGGGGAGCTGTTTTTT	CASSIGSGLPGELFF
TRBJ1-1	TRBV12-3/TRBV12-4	-	-	TGTACCAGCAGCTTGTTCCAGGGGCTCGCTGAAGCTTTCTTT	CTSSLFQGLAEAFF
TRBJ1-1	TRBV6-1	few	-	TGTGCCAGCACCGGTAGTCAGGGAAGGACTGAAGCTTTCTTT	CASTGSQGRTEAFF
TRBJ2-1	TRBV10-2	-	TRBD2	TGCGCCAGCAAGCTAGCGGGAAATGAGCAGTTCTTC	CASKLAGNEQFF
TRBJ1-1	TRBV28	-	-	TGTGCCAGCAGAGGCAGGGTGTCTCCTGAAGCTTTCTTT	CASRGRVSPEAFF
TRBJ1-1	TRBV5-6	-	-	TGTGCCAGCACAAAGTCGAACACTGAAGCTTTCTTT	CASTKSNTEAFF
TRBJ2-6	TRBV14	-	TRBD1	TGTGCCAGCAACGGATGGGACAGGGGTAAGAGGTACTCTGGGGCCAACGTCCTGACTTTC	CASNGWDRGKRYSGANVLTF
TRBJ2-1	TRBV5-1	few	-	TGCGCCAGCAGCTTCGCCCCGGGCCAGTACAATGAGCAGTTCTTC	CASSFAPGQYNEQFF
TRBJ1-2	TRBV5-5	many	-	TGTGCCAGCAGCTTGCTACTCCGGGACAACCCTCACTATGGCTACACCTTC	CASSLLLRDNPHYGYTF
TRBJ2-6	TRBV10-3	-	TRBD2	TGTGCCATCAGCGAACGGGGGGCTGGGGCCAACGTCCTGACTTTC	CAISERGAGANVLTF
TRBJ1-2	TRBV10-3	-	TRBD1	TGTGCCATCAGTGAGGGTACAGGGGGGCCCTATGGCTACACCTTC	CAISEGTGGPYGYTF
TRBJ2-7	TRBV20-1	many	TRBD2	TGCAGTGCGACCAAAAGCGGGACCTCCTACGAGCAGTACTTC	CSATKSGTSYEQYF